Below, 4 T cell receptor beta chains from the same sample are listed, as sequenced in a study of T cell responses to AZD1222 COVID-19 vaccine. Some clones are missing from TCRdb's copy, which holds only in-frame ones; the method was immunoSEQ multiplex PCR. This table has around 97,000 clones, 90% appearing once. The input for sequencing was peripheral blood, taken on day 0 of AZD1222 vaccination. The source is an adult in good health.

The CDR3 spells CASSFWGVGELFF. The CDR3 DNA reads TGTGCCAGCAGCTTCTGGGGAGTGGGGGAGCTGTTTTTT. The rearrangement joins TRBV5-4 to TRBJ2-2; weak D call: TRBD2 (5 bases). Trimming cost V 2 bases and J 8 bases, with 10 bases left between them. CDR1 is SGHNT and CDR2 is YYREEE in the germline V gene (reference sequence). This CDR3 region has 13 residues.

The CDR3, as DNA: TGTGCCAGCAGCCCCTACGTGGGGGGCTCTGGAAACACCATATATTTT. Translation gives CASSPYVGGSGNTIYF. The genes are TRBV7-6 and TRBJ1-3; a possible D gene is TRBD1 (5 bases). The CDR3 contains 16 residues. V gave up 5 bases and J gave up 0 bases, with 14 bases separating them. CDR1 and CDR2 from the germline V gene are SGHVS and FNYEAQ.

The chain combines TRBV30 with TRBJ1-1, with a possible D match to TRBD1 (5 bases). CDR3 length equals 13 residues. Germline CDR1 and CDR2: GTSNPN and SVGIG (reference sequence). Trimming stripped 7 bases from V and 3 bases from J, with 15 bases between. CDR3 DNA: TGTGCCTCCACCCGTCGCAGGGACACTGAAGCTTTCTTT. Its protein is CASTRRRDTEAFF.

This clone was seen a few times. The chain combines TRBV18 with TRBJ2-7; D is perhaps TRBD1 (5 bases). The V and J ends lost 3 bases and 3 bases respectively, with 24 bases between them. Germline-derived CDR1 and CDR2 are KGHSH and LQKENI. The CDR3 is 18 residues long. As DNA, the CDR3 is TGTGCCAGCTCACCTCGAATGGAAAACAGGTCGAACTTCTACGAGCAGTACTTC. Encoded protein: CASSPRMENRSNFYEQYF.